A selection of T cell receptor beta chains follows, all from one sample in a study of T cell repertoires in ileal Crohn's disease. The assay was immunoSEQ multiplex PCR, and TCRdb's table has in-frame clones only and misses some. The data show roughly 15,000 clones, about 75% seen once. The sample taken for sequencing was ileal tissue. The receptors were gathered from an adult with Crohn's disease. The CDR3 runs from the conserved cysteine through the conserved F or W. A D gene is named only where the DNA matches it firmly. Rows may omit the clone size; those that give it use once, few, many or a size class.

TRBJ2-7	TRBV5-5	NA	TRBD2	CASSPSGGYEQYF	TGTGCCAGCAGCCCGAGCGGGGGCTACGAGCAGTACTTC
TRBJ2-5	TRBV18	NA	NA	CASSYGTHQETQYF	TGTGCCAGCTCATACGGGACTCATCAAGAGACCCAGTACTTC
TRBJ2-3	TRBV28	NA	TRBD2	CASSTPSGGGDTQYF	TGTGCCAGCAGTACCCCTAGCGGCGGAGGAGATACGCAGTATTTT
TRBJ1-1	TRBV4-1	medium-sized	TRBD1	CASSIPRDRGGGTEAFF	TGCGCCAGCAGCATTCCTCGGGACAGGGGTGGGGGCACTGAAGCTTTCTTT
TRBJ1-4	TRBV4-1	NA	NA	CASSQESRATNEKLFF	TGCGCCAGCAGCCAAGAGTCCCGGGCAACTAATGAAAAACTGTTTTTT
TRBJ2-1	TRBV20-1	large	NA	CSAYNEQFF	TGCAGTGCTTACAATGAGCAGTTCTTC
TRBJ2-3	TRBV6-1	NA	NA	CASSVVSASTDTQYF	TGTGCCAGCAGTGTAGTGAGTGCTAGCACAGATACGCAGTATTTT
TRBJ1-5	TRBV28	NA	NA	CASSFLGGDQPQHF	TGTGCCAGCAGTTTTCTGGGGGGGGATCAGCCCCAGCATTTT
TRBJ2-2	TRBV9	NA	NA	CASSVALTRGAGELFF	TGTGCCAGCAGCGTAGCGTTAACTAGAGGTGCCGGGGAGCTGTTTTTT
TRBJ2-7	TRBV27	NA	NA	CASSYEGGRDEQYF	TGTGCCAGCAGTTATGAGGGGGGCCGGGACGAGCAGTACTTC
TRBJ2-7	TRBV6-6	NA	NA	CASSYSAEGEQYF	TGTGCCAGCAGTTACTCGGCTGAAGGCGAGCAGTACTTC
TRBJ1-5	TRBV19	NA	TRBD1	CASSIDGQAHQPQHF	TGTGCCAGTAGTATAGATGGACAGGCCCATCAGCCCCAGCATTTT
TRBJ2-7	TRBV28	NA	TRBD2	CASNRGTSVSYEQYF	TGTGCCAGCAATCGCGGGACTAGCGTCTCCTACGAGCAGTACTTC
TRBJ2-7	TRBV9	NA	NA	CASSVEGGSSYEQYF	TGTGCCAGCAGCGTAGAGGGGGGGAGCTCCTACGAGCAGTACTTC
TRBJ2-7	TRBV6-5	NA	NA	CASRGINNEQYF	TGTGCCAGCAGAGGCATAAACAACGAGCAGTACTTC
TRBJ2-1	TRBV5-1	NA	TRBD2	CASSLALIAGSYNEQFF	TGCGCCAGCAGCTTGGCCTTGATAGCGGGATCCTACAATGAGCAGTTCTTC
TRBJ2-1	TRBV5-1	NA	NA	CASSLAEHNEQFF	TGCGCCAGCAGCTTGGCGGAGCACAATGAGCAGTTCTTC
TRBJ1-1	TRBV15	NA	TRBD1	CATSTQGGLTEAFF	TGTGCCACCAGCACCCAGGGGGGATTAACTGAAGCTTTCTTT
TRBJ1-5	TRBV2	NA	NA	CASQLSGYSNQPQHF	TGTGCCAGCCAACTCTCGGGTTATAGCAATCAGCCCCAGCATTTT
TRBJ1-6	TRBV4-1	NA	NA	CASSHLGGGSGNSPLHF	TGCGCCAGCAGCCACCTTGGGGGGGGGTCTGGAAATTCACCCCTCCACTTT
TRBJ1-5	TRBV5-6	once	NA	CASSLWWQDSNQPQHF	TGTGCCAGCAGCTTGTGGTGGCAGGATAGCAATCAGCCCCAGCATTTT
TRBJ2-7	TRBV27	once	NA	CASSPLYGGAQYF	TGTGCCAGCAGTCCCCTGTACGGTGGAGCGCAGTACTTC
TRBJ1-2	TRBV11-2	medium-sized	NA	CASSSGGPDAYGYTF	TGTGCCAGCAGCTCGGGGGGGCCCGACGCATATGGCTACACCTTC
TRBJ1-1	TRBV25-1	NA	NA	CASSLQGLGTEAFF	TGTGCCAGCAGCCTACAGGGCTTGGGGACTGAAGCTTTCTTT
TRBJ2-7	TRBV18	NA	TRBD1	CASSTGTVFYEQYF	TGTGCCAGCTCAACCGGGACAGTGTTCTACGAGCAGTACTTC
TRBJ1-1	TRBV5-1	NA	TRBD1	CASSSRTGRRTEAFF	TGCGCCAGCAGCTCAAGGACAGGGCGAAGGACTGAAGCTTTCTTT
TRBJ2-1	TRBV6-1	NA	NA	CASTGYSYNEQFF	TGTGCCAGCACGGGTTACTCCTACAATGAGCAGTTCTTC
TRBJ2-7	TRBV6-5	NA	NA	CASSGRTYEQYF	TGTGCCAGCAGTGGCCGGACCTACGAGCAGTACTTC
TRBJ2-1	TRBV2	few	TRBD2	CASSGTSGVNEQFF	TGTGCCAGCAGCGGGACTAGCGGAGTCAATGAGCAGTTCTTC
TRBJ2-2	TRBV5-1	NA	NA	CASSSPKGELFF	TGCGCCAGCAGCTCCCCCAAGGGGGAGCTGTTTTTT
TRBJ1-2	TRBV7-9	few	NA	CASSSAWGINYGYTF	TGTGCCAGCAGCAGCGCTTGGGGAATTAACTATGGCTACACCTTC
TRBJ2-7	TRBV5-1	NA	TRBD1	CASSARGTGGNEQYF	TGCGCCAGCAGCGCCCGCGGGACAGGGGGTAACGAGCAGTACTTC
TRBJ2-7	TRBV5-5	NA	NA	CASSLSGDQQYF	TGTGCCAGCAGCTTGTCAGGGGACCAGCAGTACTTC
TRBJ2-5	TRBV2	NA	NA	CASTLKETQYF	TGTGCCAGCACCCTCAAGGAGACCCAGTACTTC
TRBJ2-1	TRBV5-1	NA	NA	CASSPPSNEQFF	TGCGCCAGCAGCCCCCCGTCCAATGAGCAGTTCTTC
TRBJ2-5	TRBV11-2	NA	TRBD2	CASQRGLAGIQETQYF	TGTGCCAGCCAAAGGGGACTAGCGGGGATCCAAGAGACCCAGTACTTC
TRBJ2-3	TRBV5-1	NA	TRBD2	CASSLQTSGTDTQYF	TGCGCCAGCAGCCTCCAGACTAGCGGTACAGATACGCAGTATTTT
TRBJ1-2	TRBV27	NA	NA	CASRTSGDYGYTF	TGTGCCAGCAGGACCTCAGGGGACTATGGCTACACCTTC
TRBJ2-1	TRBV5-5	NA	TRBD2	CASSDSGGALFF	TGTGCCAGCAGCGATAGCGGGGGGGCACTGTTCTTC
TRBJ2-3	TRBV6-5	NA	NA	CASSLTQGRTDTQYF	TGTGCCAGCAGCCTGACTCAGGGGAGGACAGATACGCAGTATTTT
TRBJ1-1	TRBV4-1	NA	NA	CASSQVQGFAITEAFF	TGCGCCAGCAGCCAAGTACAGGGTTTCGCCATTACTGAAGCTTTCTTT
TRBJ2-7	TRBV5-4	NA	NA	CASSPGRGSYEQYF	TGTGCCAGCAGCCCCGGGAGAGGCAGCTACGAGCAGTACTTC
TRBJ1-1	TRBV7-2	NA	NA	CASSPWTTQREAFF	TGTGCCAGCAGCCCGTGGACTACACAACGGGAAGCTTTCTTT
TRBJ2-6	TRBV5-1	NA	TRBD1	CASSLKPPGGEVVRANVLTF	TGCGCCAGCAGCTTGAAGCCCCCAGGGGGCGAGGTGGTGAGGGCCAACGTCCTGACTTTC
TRBJ2-3	TRBV2	medium-sized	NA	CASTRWDTQYF	TGTGCCAGCACTCGGTGGGATACGCAGTATTTT